The next 3 T cell receptor beta chains were all read from a single sample in a study of T cell changes during pregnancy in multiple sclerosis. Sequencing was performed with immunoSEQ multiplex PCR; in TCRdb, only in-frame clones are kept and a portion is missing. The sample comprises some 140,000 clones, roughly 95% of which are singletons, and roughly 0.45% rests with the top ten. The sequences come from peripheral blood, collected after pregnancy. The source of these receptors is a female donor with multiple sclerosis, enrolled in a pregnancy study.

This chain links TRBV5-4 with TRBJ2-1; 9 nucleotides line up with TRBD2. This CDR3 is built from 14 residues. Germline V gene sequence: CDR1 SGHNT, CDR2 YYREEE (reference sequence). The junction had 4 bases not matched to a gene; V was cut back by 2 bases and J by 7 bases. The CDR3, as DNA: TGTGCCAGCAGCTTCGCTAGCGGGATTAATGAGCAGTTCTTC. Residues: CASSFASGINEQFF.

This sequence joins TRBV19 and TRBJ1-1; D is uncertain. The germline V gene encodes CDR1 LNHDA and CDR2 SQIVND (reference sequence). CDR3 length: 12 amino acids. V was clipped by 7 bases and J by 1 base, with 7 bases between them. The CDR3 DNA sequence: TGTGCCAGTACCCCAGGGAACACTGAAGCTTTCTTT. Protein sequence: CASTPGNTEAFF.

The V and J genes are TRBV5-1 and TRBJ1-1; the D gene is possibly TRBD1 (6 bases). This CDR3 has 16 residues. Deletions cut 0 bases from V and 2 bases from J, with 14 bases between. Germline-derived CDR1 and CDR2 are SGHRS and YFSETQ. The chain's CDR3 is CASSLESTGRNTEAFF. CDR3 bases: TGCGCCAGCAGCTTGGAATCCACAGGGCGAAACACTGAAGCTTTCTTT.